This record looks at one T cell receptor beta chain sequence and its context. With random hexamers, reverse transcription was performed on about 0.5 to 1 ug of RNA. TCRdb analysed the immunoSEQ multiplex PCR reads with MiXCR anew, one entry per CDR3 protein. The repertoire holds under 85,000 distinct CDR3 sequences, with about 94% as singletons. This specimen belongs to a study of CD8 T cells in Susac syndrome. CDR3 size: 14 residues. From germline, CDR1 is SGHVS and CDR2 FQNEAQ. Trimming shortened V by 1 base and J by 4 bases, and 10 bases separated the two germline ends. The V gene is TRBV7-8, the J gene TRBJ2-5; unclear D gene. The TCR was taken from a human donor with Susac syndrome. Input material: CD8+ T cells from PBMCs. CDR3 sequence: CASSLDLPRETQYF. Written as DNA, the CDR3 is TGTGCCAGCAGCTTAGATCTGCCTAGAGAGACCCAGTACTTC.